The following is a TCR beta chain sequence with its context. The antigen remains undetermined. The sample originates from a study of cytomegalovirus exposure and HLA in healthy donors. This CDR3 is 14 amino acids long. Germline V gene lookup returns CDR1 SGHVS and CDR2 FQNEAQ. V lost 5 bases to trimming and J lost 6 bases; unmatched junction nucleotides: 9. Regarding the study as a whole: Rarity marked most TCR sequences, yet some public TCRs occurred in many donors. Associated with cytomegalovirus, according to the listing, were around 160 TCR beta chains.

TCRdb's copy holds only in-frame clones and misses some; the assay was immunoSEQ multiplex PCR. This sample has approximately 170,000 clones, with approximately 86% found just once. This TCR derives from a man aged 30 to 39 in good health and CMV-seropositive. The V call is TRBV7-8, the J call TRBJ2-7; 8 bases match TRBD1. The material sequenced was PBMCs. The CDR3 region is CASSQVRGRSEQYF. As DNA, the CDR3 is TGTGCCAGCAGCCAAGTCAGGGGGCGAAGCGAGCAGTACTTC.